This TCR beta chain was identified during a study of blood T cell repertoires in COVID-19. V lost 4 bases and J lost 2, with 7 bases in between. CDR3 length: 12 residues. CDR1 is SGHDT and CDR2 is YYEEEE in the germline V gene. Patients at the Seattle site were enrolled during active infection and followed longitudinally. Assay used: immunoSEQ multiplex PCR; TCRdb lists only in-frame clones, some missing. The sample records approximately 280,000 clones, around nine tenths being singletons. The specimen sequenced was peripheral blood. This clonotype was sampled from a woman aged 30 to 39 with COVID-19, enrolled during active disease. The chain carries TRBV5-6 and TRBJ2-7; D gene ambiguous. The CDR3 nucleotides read TGTGCCAGCAGCGCGACAACCTACGAGCAGTACTTC. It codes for CASSATTYEQYF.